These 5 T cell receptor beta chains originate from one sample sequenced in a study of regulatory T cells in long-lasting Graves disease. Time point here: newly diagnosed GD, antithyroid drugs for less than 3 months. Extracted PBMC RNA gave rise to the TCR library. Building the TCR beta libraries relied on iRepertoire HTBI primers, and CDR3 regions underwent Arm-PCR. One entry per CDR3 protein results from TCRdb running MiXCR on the multiplex PCR reads. The repertoire includes hundreds of thousands of distinct CDR3 sequences, around 12% of them detected once, and about 8.9% sits in the top ten. These same records also appear under a second study, on T cells in Graves' hyperthyroidism and ophthalmopathy.

The sequences come from peripheral blood mononuclear cells (PBMCs), collected at new diagnosis, from a patient treated with antithyroid drugs. The receptors were gathered from a woman aged 30 to 39 with Graves disease.

The V and J genes are TRBV5-6 and TRBJ2-1, with TRBD2 identical over 7 bases. Germline loops: CDR1 SGHDT, CDR2 YYEEEE. The CDR3 has 16 residues. Trimming took 1 base from V and 5 from J; bases not matched to a gene: 9. The CDR3 region has the DNA TGTGCCAGCAGCTTGTTCGACGGGAGGCCAAACAATGAGCAGTTCTTC. Protein sequence: CASSLFDGRPNNEQFF.

As for this clonotype: One end of the junction is discordant with germline, which a read error may explain. The V call is TRBV5-6, the J call TRBJ1-2; D unresolved. The CDR3 is 14 residues long. The V gene's germline CDR1 is SGHDT and CDR2 YYEEEE. The DNA for the CDR3 is TGTGACAGCAGCTTGTTCACAGTCGCCTATGGCTACACCTTC. Translation gives CDSSLFTVAYGYTF.

This clonotype was detected ten times or more. CDR3 residues: CASSPVHGQETQYF. In DNA, the CDR3 is TGTGCCAGCAGTCCGGTTCACGGTCAAGAGACCCAGTACTTC. This chain uses TRBV27 with TRBJ2-5; D unclear. Germline lookup yields CDR1 MNHEY and CDR2 SMNVEV (reference sequence). The CDR3 contains 14 residues. The V end lost 5 bases, the J end lost 2 bases, and 12 bases lay between the germline ends.

This clonotype occurred many times. This chain uses TRBV3-1 with TRBJ2-1, with 9 bases identical to TRBD1. This CDR3 has 15 residues. From germline, CDR1 is LGHDT and CDR2 YNNKEL (reference sequence). J gave up 8 bases and V 3 bases, and 8 bases lay outside the gene matches. The CDR3 reads CASSHSGTGGDEQFF. The CDR3 DNA reads as TGTGCCAGCAGCCACTCGGGTACAGGGGGCGATGAGCAGTTCTTC.

There are many counts of this clonotype. The chain has TRBV18 and TRBJ1-1; no definite D call. V was clipped by 3 bases and J by 4 bases, with 9 bases between them. This CDR3 comprises 13 residues. CDR1 is KGHSH and CDR2 is LQKENI in the germline V gene. CDR3 protein: CASSPAGGTEAFF. The CDR3 DNA reads as TGTGCCAGCTCACCGGCGGGAGGCACTGAAGCTTTCTTT.